The T cell receptor (beta chain) under discussion was sequenced for a study of blood T cell repertoires in COVID-19. Study information: The United States, Italy and Spain provided the acute and convalescent COVID-19 samples.

Germline CDR1 and CDR2: MNHEY and SVGAGI. The V end was cut by 6 bases, the J end by 2 bases, with 11 bases between. The CDR3 has 13 residues. Measured with immunoSEQ multiplex PCR; TCRdb has only the in-frame clones, and not every one. The sample records approximately 280,000 clones, 87% being singletons. The clonotype was recovered from a middle-aged woman who had recovered from COVID-19. The chain carries TRBV6-5 and TRBJ2-7; no reliable D call. Sequencing was done on a sample of PBMCs or T cells enriched from blood (not recorded which). The CDR3 DNA reads as TGTGCCAGCAGAGCTTACAGCCCCTACGAGCAGTACTTC. Amino acid sequence: CASRAYSPYEQYF.